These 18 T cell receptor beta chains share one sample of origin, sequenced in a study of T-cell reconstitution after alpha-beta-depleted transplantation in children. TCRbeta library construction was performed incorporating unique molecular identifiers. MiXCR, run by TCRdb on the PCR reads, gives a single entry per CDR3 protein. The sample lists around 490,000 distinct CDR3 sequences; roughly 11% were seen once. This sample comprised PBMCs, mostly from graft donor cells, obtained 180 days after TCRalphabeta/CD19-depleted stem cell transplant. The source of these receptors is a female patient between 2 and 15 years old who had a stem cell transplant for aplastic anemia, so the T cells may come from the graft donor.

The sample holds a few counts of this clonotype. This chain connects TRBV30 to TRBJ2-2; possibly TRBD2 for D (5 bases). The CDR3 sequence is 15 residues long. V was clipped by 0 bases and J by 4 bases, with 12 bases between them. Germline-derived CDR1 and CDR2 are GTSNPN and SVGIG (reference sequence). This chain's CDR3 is CAWSVGRALTGELFF. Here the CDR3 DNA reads TGTGCCTGGAGTGTAGGGCGGGCTCTCACCGGGGAGCTGTTTTTT.

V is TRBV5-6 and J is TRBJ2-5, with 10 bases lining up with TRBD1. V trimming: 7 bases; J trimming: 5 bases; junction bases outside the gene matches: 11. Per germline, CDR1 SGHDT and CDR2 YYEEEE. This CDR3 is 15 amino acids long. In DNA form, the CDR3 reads TGTGCCAGCGGGGGGGGACAGGGGATGTTGGAGACCCAGTACTTC. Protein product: CASGGGQGMLETQYF.

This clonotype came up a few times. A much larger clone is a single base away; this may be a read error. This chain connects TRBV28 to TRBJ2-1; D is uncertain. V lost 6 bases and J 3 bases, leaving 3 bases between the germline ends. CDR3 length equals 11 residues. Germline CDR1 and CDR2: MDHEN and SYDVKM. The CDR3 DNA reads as TGTGCCAGCAGATTCTACAATGAGCAGTTCTTC. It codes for CASRFYNEQFF.

The CDR3 DNA reads as TGCAGTGCTAACCTCGAAGGGTTCAGATACGATGACACCATATATTTT. The encoded protein is CSANLEGFRYDDTIYF. The chain couples TRBV20-1 to TRBJ1-3, with D hard to call. CDR1 DFQATT and CDR2 SNEGSKA come from the germline V gene (reference sequence). Trimming took off 4 bases at V and 8 bases at J, with 24 bases between the two ends. The CDR3 sequence is 16 residues long.

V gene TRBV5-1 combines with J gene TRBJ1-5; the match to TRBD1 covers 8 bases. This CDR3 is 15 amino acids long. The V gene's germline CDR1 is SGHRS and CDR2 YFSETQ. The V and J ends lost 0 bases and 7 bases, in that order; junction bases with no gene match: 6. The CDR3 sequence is CASSLGTGQEQPQHF. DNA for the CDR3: TGCGCCAGCAGCTTGGGTACGGGACAGGAGCAGCCCCAGCATTTT.

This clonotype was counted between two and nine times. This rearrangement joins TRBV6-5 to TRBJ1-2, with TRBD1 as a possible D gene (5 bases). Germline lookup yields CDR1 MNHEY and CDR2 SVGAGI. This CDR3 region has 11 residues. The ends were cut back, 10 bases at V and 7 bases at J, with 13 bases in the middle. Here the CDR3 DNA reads TGTGCCACACAATGGGGGGGTGGCTACACCTTC. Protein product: CATQWGGGYTF.

CDR3 protein: CASSIGGIGIQYF. CDR3 DNA sequence: TGTGCCAGTAGTATTGGGGGAATCGGCATTCAGTACTTC. The chain recombines TRBV19 with TRBJ2-4; D is possibly TRBD1 or TRBD2 (5 bases each). V lost 3 bases to trimming and J lost 9 bases, with 12 bases between them. Per the germline V gene, CDR1 is LNHDA and CDR2 is SQIVND (reference sequence). The CDR3 spans 13 residues.

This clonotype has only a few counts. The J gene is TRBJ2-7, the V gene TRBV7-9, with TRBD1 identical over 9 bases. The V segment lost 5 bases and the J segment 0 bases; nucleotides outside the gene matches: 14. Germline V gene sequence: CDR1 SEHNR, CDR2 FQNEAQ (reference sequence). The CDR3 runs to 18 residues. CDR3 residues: CASSLFTGQGYFSYEQYF. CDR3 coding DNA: TGTGCCAGCAGCCTCTTTACGGGACAGGGATATTTCTCCTACGAGCAGTACTTC.

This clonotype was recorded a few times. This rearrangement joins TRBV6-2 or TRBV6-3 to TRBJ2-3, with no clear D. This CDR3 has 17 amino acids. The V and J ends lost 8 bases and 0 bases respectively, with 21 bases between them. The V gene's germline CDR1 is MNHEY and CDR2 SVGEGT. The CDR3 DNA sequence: TGTGCCAGCGCCACGGATTGGGCGTCGGTGAGCACAGATACGCAGTATTTT. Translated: CASATDWASVSTDTQYF.

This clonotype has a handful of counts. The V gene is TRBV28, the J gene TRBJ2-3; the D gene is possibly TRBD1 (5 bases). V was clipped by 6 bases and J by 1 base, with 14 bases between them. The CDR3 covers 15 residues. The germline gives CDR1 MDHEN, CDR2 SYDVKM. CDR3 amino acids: CASSTGSSGTDTQYF. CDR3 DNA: TGTGCCAGCAGCACAGGCTCCTCTGGCACAGATACGCAGTATTTT.

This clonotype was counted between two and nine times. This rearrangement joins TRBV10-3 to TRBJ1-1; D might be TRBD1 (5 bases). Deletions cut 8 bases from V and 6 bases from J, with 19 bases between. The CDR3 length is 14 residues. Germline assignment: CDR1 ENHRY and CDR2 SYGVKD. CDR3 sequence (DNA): TGTGCCATCTCCTCCCAGTCAGGGAAGGCTGAAGCTTTCTTT. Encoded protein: CAISSQSGKAEAFF.

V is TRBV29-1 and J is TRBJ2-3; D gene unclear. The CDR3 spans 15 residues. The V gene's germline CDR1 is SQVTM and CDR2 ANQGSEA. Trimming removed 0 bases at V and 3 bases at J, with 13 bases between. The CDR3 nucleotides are TGCAGCGTTGAAGATCCACTCCTAGGGACAGATACGCAGTATTTT. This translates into CSVEDPLLGTDTQYF.

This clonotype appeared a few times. The chain's CDR3 is CASSLRGEGYNEQFF. The DNA of the CDR3 is TGTGCCAGCAGCCTCCGGGGGGAGGGATACAATGAGCAGTTCTTC. The rearrangement links TRBV7-8 to TRBJ2-1; 7 bases align to TRBD2. Germline CDR1 reads SGHVS; CDR2 reads FQNEAQ. The CDR3 totals 15 residues. Trimming cost V 5 bases and J 4 bases; bases outside gene matches: 8. Filled out from reference TRBV7-8 and TRBJ2-1, the complete variable domain reads GAGVSQSPRYKVAKRGQDVALRCDPISGHVSLFWYQQALGQGPEFLTYFQNEAQLDKSGLPSDRFFAERPEGSVSTLKIQRTQQEDSAVYLCASSLRGEGYNEQFFGPGTRLTVL.

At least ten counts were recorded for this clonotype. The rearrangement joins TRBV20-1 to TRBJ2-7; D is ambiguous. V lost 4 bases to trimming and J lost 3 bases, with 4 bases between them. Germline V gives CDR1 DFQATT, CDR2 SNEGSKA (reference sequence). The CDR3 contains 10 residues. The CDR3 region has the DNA TGCAGTGCTAACAGCTACGAGCAGTACTTC. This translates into CSANSYEQYF.

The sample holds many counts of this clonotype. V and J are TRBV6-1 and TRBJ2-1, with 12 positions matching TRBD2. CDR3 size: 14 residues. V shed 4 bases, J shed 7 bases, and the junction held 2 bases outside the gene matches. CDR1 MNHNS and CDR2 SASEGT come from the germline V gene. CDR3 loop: CASSGLAGENEQFF. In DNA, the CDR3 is TGTGCCAGCAGTGGACTAGCGGGAGAGAATGAGCAGTTCTTC.

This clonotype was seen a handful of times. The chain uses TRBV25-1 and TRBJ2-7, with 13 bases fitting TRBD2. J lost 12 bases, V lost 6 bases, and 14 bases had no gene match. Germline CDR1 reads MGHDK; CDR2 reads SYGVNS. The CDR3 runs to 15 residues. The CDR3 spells CASSFLSRLAGGPYF. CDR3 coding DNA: TGTGCCAGCAGCTTTCTCTCGAGACTAGCGGGAGGACCGTACTTC.

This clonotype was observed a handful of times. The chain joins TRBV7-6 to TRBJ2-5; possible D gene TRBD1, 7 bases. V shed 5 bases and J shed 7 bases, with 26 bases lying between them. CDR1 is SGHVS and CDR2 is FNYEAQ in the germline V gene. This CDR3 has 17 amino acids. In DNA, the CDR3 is TGTGCCAGCAGCACTAGGGCCCGGGGACAGACCGGGGGGACCCAGTACTTC. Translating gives CASSTRARGQTGGTQYF.

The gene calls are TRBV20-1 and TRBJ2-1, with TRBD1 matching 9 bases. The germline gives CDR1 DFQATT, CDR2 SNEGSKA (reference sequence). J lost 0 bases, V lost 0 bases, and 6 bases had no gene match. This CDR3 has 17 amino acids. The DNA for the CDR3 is TGCAGTGCTAGAGATTCCCAGACAGGGGGCTCCTACAATGAGCAGTTCTTC. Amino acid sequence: CSARDSQTGGSYNEQFF.